The 32 T cell receptor beta chains below were found in one sample sequenced in a study of STAT5B mutations in CD4+ large granular lymphocyte leukemia. Repertoires were generated with immunoSEQ multiplex PCR, while TCRdb's copy carries only in-frame clones and drops some. Of some 40,000 clones in the sample, around 85% were seen once. Sequencing input: CD4+ T cells from blood buffy coats. These receptors originate from a human donor in good health.

The chain recombines TRBV25-1 with TRBJ1-1; D ambiguous. The CDR3 consists of 14 residues. The germline V gene encodes CDR1 MGHDK and CDR2 SYGVNS. Trimming took 2 bases from V and 3 from J, leaving 10 bases between them. In DNA form, the CDR3 reads TGTGCCAGCAGTGAAGAGGGCAAGGACACTGAAGCTTTCTTT. Translated, it gives CASSEEGKDTEAFF.

The chain couples TRBV6-5 to TRBJ2-7; D call uncertain. Per germline, CDR1 MNHEY and CDR2 SVGAGI. Trimming removed 4 bases at V and 0 bases at J, with 10 bases between. The CDR3 spans 14 residues. CDR3 bases: TGTGCCAGCAGTTGGCATTCTAGCTCCTACGAGCAGTACTTC. Translated, it gives CASSWHSSSYEQYF.

This chain connects TRBV11-2 to TRBJ2-4; possibly TRBD1 or TRBD2 for D (6 bases each). The CDR3 is 17 amino acids. V gave up 5 bases and J gave up 0 bases, with 17 bases separating them. CDR1 is SGHAT, CDR2 FQNNGV, per germline. This CDR3 reads CASSLIGGILAKNIQYF. The CDR3, as DNA: TGTGCCAGCAGCCTAATAGGGGGGATATTAGCCAAAAACATTCAGTACTTC. Variable domain in full (rest from reference TRBV11-2 and TRBJ2-4): EAGVAQSPRYKIIEKRQSVAFWCNPISGHATLYWYQQILGQGPKLLIQFQNNGVVDDSQLPKDRFSAERLKGVDSTLKIQPAKLEDSAVYLCASSLIGGILAKNIQYFGAGTRLSVL.

The rearrangement joins TRBV7-9 to TRBJ2-2; D might be TRBD1 (6 bases). Germline V gene data show CDR1 as SEHNR and CDR2 as FQNEAQ (reference sequence). V was shortened by 5 bases and J by 4 bases, with 14 bases between the two germline ends. This CDR3 is 15 amino acids long. CDR3 DNA sequence: TGTGCCAGCAGCCCCCAAACAGGGTTCACCGGGGAGCTGTTTTTT. The encoded protein is CASSPQTGFTGELFF.

The chain combines TRBV11-3 with TRBJ1-1, with D perhaps matching TRBD1 (6 bases). This CDR3 spans 14 amino acids. Trimming shortened V by 1 base and J by 4 bases, and 10 bases separated the two germline ends. Per the germline V gene, CDR1 is SGHNT and CDR2 is YENEEA. CDR3 nucleotide sequence: TGTGCCAGCAGCTTAGGTGGACAGAGCACTGAAGCTTTCTTT. Its translation is CASSLGGQSTEAFF.

This clone was seen only once. The chain links TRBV5-1 to TRBJ1-1; TRBD1 is a possible D gene (5 bases). The CDR3 runs to 13 residues. V lost 0 bases to trimming and J lost 4 bases, with 7 bases between them. Germline CDR1 and CDR2: SGHRS and YFSETQ. CDR3 loop: CASSLEGFTEAFF. CDR3 bases: TGCGCCAGCAGCTTGGAGGGGTTCACTGAAGCTTTCTTT.

The V and J genes are TRBV6-5 and TRBJ2-7; 8 bases fit TRBD1. The CDR3 loop spans 15 amino acids. CDR1 and CDR2 from the germline V gene are MNHEY and SVGAGI. J gave up 4 bases and V 4 bases, and 9 bases lay outside the gene matches. The CDR3 nucleotides are TGTGCCAGCAGTTCGGACAGGGACGGAATATACGAGCAGTACTTC. Its translation: CASSSDRDGIYEQYF.

This rearrangement joins TRBV20-1 to TRBJ2-6, with D unresolved. Looked up from germline, CDR1 is DFQATT and CDR2 is SNEGSKA (reference sequence). V dropped 4 bases and J dropped 2 bases, with 0 bases sitting between them. This CDR3 has 11 amino acids. In DNA form, the CDR3 reads TGCAGTGCTACTGGGGCCAACGTCCTGACTTTC. Its translation: CSATGANVLTF.

This clone was seen once. This chain connects TRBV18 to TRBJ2-7; D possibly corresponds to TRBD2 (5 bases). Trimming removed 3 bases from V and 1 base from J, with 7 bases in between. CDR1 and CDR2 (germline): KGHSH, LQKENI. The CDR3 totals 13 residues. The CDR3 DNA is TGTGCCAGCTCACCTGCGGGTTCCTACGAGCAGTACTTC. Its translation is CASSPAGSYEQYF.

Only a few counts were recorded for this clone. This rearrangement joins TRBV5-6 to TRBJ2-7, with no clear D. Trimming stripped 5 bases from V and 2 bases from J, with 11 bases between. The CDR3 has 13 residues. CDR1 is SGHDT and CDR2 is YYEEEE in the germline V gene. CDR3 sequence: CASSLFATYEQYF. The CDR3 DNA is TGTGCCAGCAGTCTCTTCGCTACCTACGAGCAGTACTTC.

The V call is TRBV4-3, the J call TRBJ2-5, with 11 bases fitting TRBD2. Germline trimming cut 1 base from V and 4 bases from J; bases unmatched to any gene: 5. The CDR3 consists of 16 residues. Germline V gives CDR1 LGHNA, CDR2 YSLEER. CDR3 loop: CASSQGDSGGVETQYF. In DNA, the CDR3 is TGCGCCAGCAGCCAAGGGGATAGCGGGGGGGTAGAGACCCAGTACTTC.

This chain connects TRBV28 to TRBJ1-2, with D possibly being TRBD1 (5 bases). Germline lookup yields CDR1 MDHEN and CDR2 SYDVKM. The CDR3 is made up of 16 amino acids. V gave up 5 bases and J gave up 4 bases, with 20 bases separating them. The CDR3 loop is CASSRPFDSYLYGYTF. CDR3 nucleotide sequence: TGTGCCAGCAGTAGACCCTTCGACAGCTACCTCTATGGCTACACCTTC.

The chain links TRBV7-9 to TRBJ2-4; 8 nucleotides line up with TRBD1. V trimming: 1 base; J trimming: 2 bases; junction bases outside the gene matches: 4. The CDR3 contains 16 residues. CDR1 is SEHNR and CDR2 is FQNEAQ in the germline V gene (reference sequence). The CDR3: CASSLGDRGSKNIQYF. The DNA of the CDR3 is TGTGCCAGCAGCTTAGGAGACAGGGGTTCCAAAAACATTCAGTACTTC.

The chain combines TRBV4-3 with TRBJ2-5; weak D call: TRBD2 (6 bases). Per the germline V gene, CDR1 is LGHNA and CDR2 is YSLEER. Trimming left V 4 bases short and J 4 bases short, with 19 bases between. This CDR3 region has 16 residues. The CDR3 region has the DNA TGCGCCAGCAGCCGTGGGGAGAGGGGAGGCGGAGAGACCCAGTACTTC. Its protein is CASSRGERGGGETQYF.

This chain links TRBV2 with TRBJ2-4; D is uncertain. This CDR3 region has 15 residues. V was shortened by 5 bases and J by 5 bases, with 16 bases between the two germline ends. CDR1 and CDR2 (germline): SNHLY, FYNNEI. CDR3 sequence (DNA): TGTGCCAGCAGTACCCGGACCATGTACCAAAACATTCAGTACTTC. Translating gives CASSTRTMYQNIQYF.

CDR3 region: CAWSKGGNSPLHF. CDR3 bases: TGTGCCTGGAGCAAAGGGGGCAATTCACCCCTCCACTTT. V usage is TRBV30 and J usage is TRBJ1-6; TRBD1 agrees at 7 bases. From germline, CDR1 is GTSNPN and CDR2 SVGIG (reference sequence). CDR3 length equals 13 residues. Trimming removed 3 bases from V and 7 bases from J; junction bases left unmatched: 3.

The V call is TRBV2, the J call TRBJ2-7; unclear D gene. This CDR3 comprises 12 residues. Per germline, CDR1 SNHLY and CDR2 FYNNEI. The V end lost 4 bases, the J end lost 3 bases, and 7 bases lay between the germline ends. The CDR3 DNA follows: TGTGCCAGCAGTGTTTTGGGCTACGAGCAGTACTTC. This sequence encodes CASSVLGYEQYF.

The chain joins TRBV11-3 to TRBJ2-1, with 12 bases fitting TRBD2. The germline V gene encodes CDR1 SGHNT and CDR2 YENEEA. The CDR3 runs to 16 residues. V lost 5 bases and J lost 7; bases outside the gene matches: 9. In DNA form, the CDR3 reads TGTGCCAGCAGCCCGGGGCTAGCGGGAGGGACAAATGAGCAGTTCTTC. Its protein is CASSPGLAGGTNEQFF.

This clone was detected a few times. The V and J genes are TRBV4-1 and TRBJ1-5; 10 nucleotides match TRBD1. The CDR3 contains 17 residues. Germline loops: CDR1 MGHRA, CDR2 YSYEKL. V shed 1 base, J shed 2 bases, and the junction held 5 bases outside the gene matches. CDR3 sequence (DNA): TGCGCCAGCAGCCAAGGTAGGACAGGGGGAGGCAATCAGCCCCAGCATTTT. It encodes CASSQGRTGGGNQPQHF.

The chain employs TRBV4-2 and TRBJ1-2; no firm D call. The CDR3 is made up of 12 amino acids. Germline loops: CDR1 LGHNA, CDR2 YNFKEQ. V lost 1 base and J lost 8, with 8 bases in between. The CDR3 DNA is TGTGCCAGCAGCCAAGCTACGGGCGGCTACACCTTC. Translated, it gives CASSQATGGYTF.

The genes are TRBV6-6 and TRBJ2-7, with a weak D call TRBD2 (5 bases). Germline V lookup: CDR1 MNHNY, CDR2 SVGAGI (reference sequence). The CDR3 loop spans 15 amino acids. V was clipped by 0 bases and J by 3 bases, with 12 bases between them. Here the CDR3 reads CASSYSRGAYYEQYF. In nucleotides, the CDR3 is TGTGCCAGCAGTTACTCTCGGGGAGCCTACTACGAGCAGTACTTC.

The genes are TRBV7-2 and TRBJ1-3, with D possibly TRBD1 on 6 matching bases. There are 16 residues in the CDR3. The ends were cut back, 5 bases at V and 4 bases at J, with 18 bases in the middle. Germline CDR1 is SGHTA and CDR2 is FQGNSA. The CDR3 nucleotides read TGTGCCAGCAGCCCTCAAGTGGACAGCAGGGGAAACACCATATATTTT. Translation: CASSPQVDSRGNTIYF.

This clone was recorded a few times. The V and J genes are TRBV15 and TRBJ1-5, with D possibly TRBD1 on 5 matching bases. Germline-derived CDR1 and CDR2 are LNHNV and YYDKDF (reference sequence). The ends were cut back, 0 bases at V and 9 bases at J, with 15 bases in the middle. There are 15 residues in the CDR3. CDR3 DNA: TGTGCCACCAGCAGAGACAGGGCTTCGGGTGGGCCCCAGCATTTT. Translated, it gives CATSRDRASGGPQHF. The full variable domain, completed using reference TRBV15 and TRBJ1-5, is DAMVIQNPRYQVTQFGKPVTLSCSQTLNHNVMYWYQQKSSQAPKLLFHYYDKDFNNEADTPDNFQSRRPNTSFCFLDIRSPGLGDTAMYLCATSRDRASGGPQHFGDGTRLSIL.

The chain combines TRBV5-6 with TRBJ2-3; 7 nucleotides align to TRBD1. The V gene end was trimmed by 5 bases and the J gene end by 4 bases; junction bases not matched to a gene: 4. Germline-derived CDR1 and CDR2 are SGHDT and YYEEEE. The CDR3 runs to 13 residues. CDR3 residues: CASRQGTADTQYF. The DNA of the CDR3 is TGTGCCAGCAGACAGGGGACCGCAGATACGCAGTATTTT.

This chain links TRBV7-3 with TRBJ2-2; D is possibly TRBD2 (6 bases). The V gene lost 5 bases and the J gene lost 6 bases, with 13 bases spanning the gap. Per germline, CDR1 SGHTA and CDR2 FQGTGA. CDR3 length: 14 residues. This chain's CDR3 is CASSAKWGAGELFF. CDR3 nucleotides: TGTGCCAGCAGCGCCAAGTGGGGGGCCGGGGAGCTGTTTTTT.

The chain employs TRBV7-8 and TRBJ1-1, with a possible D match to TRBD1 (5 bases). The germline gives CDR1 SGHVS, CDR2 FQNEAQ. The germline V and J ends were trimmed by 5 bases and 3 bases, with 25 bases remaining between them. This CDR3 is built from 18 residues. The CDR3 region has the DNA TGTGCCAGCAGCCCTTTTACCCCAGGGTGGGGGGGTCACACTGAAGCTTTCTTT. Protein sequence: CASSPFTPGWGGHTEAFF.

The chain uses TRBV7-9 and TRBJ2-5; 7 nucleotides agree with TRBD1. This CDR3 comprises 14 residues. V lost 3 bases and J lost 11; bases outside the gene matches: 12. The germline gives CDR1 SEHNR, CDR2 FQNEAQ (reference sequence). Here the CDR3 reads CASSFDRAQGEQYF. The CDR3 bases are TGTGCCAGCAGCTTCGACCGGGCTCAGGGGGAGCAGTACTTC.

This clone was detected a few times. The rearrangement uses TRBV21-1 and TRBJ2-7; TRBD1, the table's D call, lacks a check against the DNA. TRBV21-1 is a known pseudogene. CDR3 length: 14 residues. The CDR3 sequence: CASSKVSSTYEQYF. The CDR3 DNA reads as TGTGCCAGCAGCAAAGTTTCCAGTACCTACGAGCAGTACTTC.

This clone was recorded once. The chain recombines TRBV6-1 with TRBJ2-7; D not certain. Per the germline V gene, CDR1 is MNHNS and CDR2 is SASEGT. CDR3 length: 14 amino acids. The germline V and J ends were trimmed by 4 bases and 0 bases, with 10 bases remaining between them. The CDR3 region has the DNA TGTGCCAGCAGTGCTGCAGGTAACTCCTACGAGCAGTACTTC. Residues: CASSAAGNSYEQYF.

CDR3 in amino acids: CASRYSGGETQYF. In nucleotides, the CDR3 is TGTGCCAGCAGATATAGCGGGGGAGAGACCCAGTACTTC. The chain combines TRBV6-1 with TRBJ2-5; 9 bases fit TRBD2. With 6 bases clipped from V and 4 bases from J, the junction kept 3 bases outside the gene matches. Germline-derived CDR1 and CDR2 are MNHNS and SASEGT. CDR3 length: 13 amino acids.

Only one count was recorded for this clone. This rearrangement joins TRBV6-5 to TRBJ1-4, with D possibly being TRBD1 (5 bases). The CDR3 has 15 amino acids. V was shortened by 6 bases and J by 5 bases, with 16 bases between the two germline ends. CDR1 MNHEY and CDR2 SVGAGI come from the germline V gene. The chain's CDR3 is CASRPDRALNEKLFF. Written as DNA, the CDR3 is TGTGCCAGCAGACCAGACAGAGCCTTAAATGAAAAACTGTTTTTT.

A few counts support this clone. This chain uses TRBV5-1 with TRBJ1-1; a weak D match, TRBD1 (5 bases). V lost 1 base and J lost 6, with 10 bases in between. CDR3 size: 13 residues. Germline V lookup: CDR1 SGHRS, CDR2 YFSETQ. CDR3 amino acids: CASSLRGYAEAFF. DNA of the CDR3: TGCGCCAGCAGCTTGAGGGGTTATGCTGAAGCTTTCTTT. Complete variable domain (other parts from reference TRBV5-1 and TRBJ1-1): KAGVTQTPRYLIKTRGQQVTLSCSPISGHRSVSWYQQTPGQGLQFLFEYFSETQRNKGNFPGRFSGRQFSNSRSEMNVSTLELGDSALYLCASSLRGYAEAFFGQGTRLTVV.